The entry below describes one TCR beta chain. Its matching antigen is unknown. This record belongs to a study of tumor and adjacent non-tumor tissue in lung cancer. Study context: Stage I to III disease affected about nine men and 5 women aged roughly 30 to 80.

Three rounds of nested PCR, following a modified ARM-PCR protocol, produced the TCRbeta library. MiXCR, run by TCRdb on the multiplex PCR reads, gives a single entry per CDR3 protein. The table has more than 90,000 distinct CDR3 sequences, approximately 70% seen once; the top ten hold about a sixth. This sample's RNA came from whole unsorted tissue. General study points: Higher tumor TCR diversity was associated with shorter survival.

V lost 3 bases and J lost 11; bases outside the gene matches: 11. CDR1 SGHDT and CDR2 YYEEEE come from the germline V gene. The CDR3 has 13 residues. This chain uses TRBV5-6 with TRBJ2-7; 7 bases are shared with TRBD2. Input material: lung tumor tissue. The source of this sequence is a man aged 60-69 years with non-small cell lung cancer. The CDR3 sequence: CASSWAGVEGEYF. The CDR3 coding sequence is TGTGCCAGCAGCTGGGCGGGAGTGGAGGGCGAGTACTTC.